This TCR beta chain originates from a study of shared clonotypes between healthy human individuals. The V gene's germline CDR1 is MNHNY and CDR2 SVGAGI (reference sequence). This CDR3 contains 16 residues. V lost 0 bases to trimming and J lost 5 bases; unmatched junction nucleotides: 5. General observations from the study: Shared clonotypes across all four donors exceeded non-shared ones in generation probability.

On this clone itself: Its antigen is unidentified.

The test was conducted at deep level. Libraries were prepared by immunoSEQ multiplex PCR; TCRdb keeps only in-frame clonotypes and omits some of them. The profile covers about 2.3 million clones, with 80% to 95% appearing a single time and about 0.41% taken by the ten largest. The chain couples TRBV6-6 to TRBJ1-5; TRBD1 matches 9 bases. The clonotype originates from a man aged 18 to 30 in good health. Some clones in this sample may be carry-over from other donors' samples. The sample taken for sequencing was naive CD4+ T cells from PBMCs. Subset here: CD45RA+ positively selected. The CDR3 is CASSYSLGQGDQPQHF. The CDR3, as DNA: TGTGCCAGCAGTTACTCGCTGGGACAGGGTGATCAGCCCCAGCATTTT.